This T cell receptor (beta chain) was identified in a study of blood T cell repertoires in COVID-19. Source study methods: Using reference gene primer amplification, nucleated cell counts were estimated. Clones were read by immunoSEQ multiplex PCR, and TCRdb kept only the in-frame ones, dropping some. V, J and clone size were drawn from that table, and D and trimming were deduced from the DNA. The table includes 150,000 to 200,000 clones, around 82% detected once. Sequenced sample: peripheral blood. The TCR originated in a man between 60 and 70 years old who had recovered from COVID-19.

CDR3 sequence (DNA): TGTGCCAGCAGCCCCAGAGGAGCGGACAGAGCTGAAGCTTTCTTT. Its translation: CASSPRGADRAEAFF. The rearrangement joins TRBV9 to TRBJ1-1; possible D gene TRBD1, 6 bases. The CDR3 runs 15 residues. Trimming pared 4 bases from V and 6 bases from J, leaving 19 bases between. CDR1 SGDLS and CDR2 YYNGEE come from the germline V gene.